This TCR beta chain was sequenced for a study of T-cell reconstitution after alpha-beta-depleted transplantation in children. Study results and caveats: It was surviving recipient T cells and thymic progenitors that gave some patients high TCRbeta diversity at day 60. By one year post-transplant, T-cell counts and diversity largely arose from T cells that were newly produced. Several hundred expanded graft clones reportedly gave rise to the alpha-beta T cells present about two months after transplant.

Researchers prepared the TCRbeta library using unique molecular identifiers, the study reports. Each CDR3 protein gets one entry after TCRdb re-called the PCR reads with MiXCR. The table lists around 140,000 distinct CDR3 sequences, around 8.8% of them singletons, with roughly 20% in the top ten. The V end lost 2 bases, the J end lost 4 bases, and 12 bases lay between the germline ends. Germline V gene data show CDR1 as KGHDR and CDR2 as SFDVKD. CDR3 length equals 15 residues. In its sample, this clonotype was seen many times. What it recognizes is unknown. Sequenced material: PBMCs, mostly from graft donor cells, taken 180 days after TCRalphabeta/CD19-depleted stem cell transplant. This TCR was recovered from a female patient between 2 and 10 years old who had a stem cell transplant for congenital amegakaryocytic thrombocytopenia, so the T cells may come from the graft donor. V is TRBV24-1 and J is TRBJ2-3, with no clear D. The CDR3 sequence is CATSDSKGKPDTQYF. CDR3 nucleotide sequence: TGTGCCACCAGTGATTCCAAGGGAAAACCAGATACGCAGTATTTT.